This T cell receptor (beta chain) originates from a study of a mutant IDH1 vaccine in newly diagnosed glioma. Study-level background: There were roughly 60% males and approximately 38% females among treated patients, whose mean age was approximately 41 years.

A remark on this clone: Antigen: not known.

The time point here: week 23, last vaccination. Vaccine doses each comprised 300 ug of mutant IDH1 20-mer peptide, with topical imiquimod. New WHO grade 3 or 4 astrocytomas that were IDH1-mutant and ATRX-lost had been found in donors. Assay: immunoSEQ multiplex PCR; the TCRdb copy retains only in-frame clones and omits some. The sample includes 25,000 to 30,000 clones, around 83% seen only once; the top ten take approximately 15%. The CDR3 has 15 amino acids. The chain links TRBV21-1 to TRBJ1-2. TRBV21-1 is designated a pseudogene. The clonotype originates from a woman in her twenties or thirties with glioma. The starting material was PBMCs, obtained from a glioma patient whose treatment included an IDH1 peptide vaccine. The DNA of the CDR3 is TGTGCCAGCAGCAAAAAACACTGGGATAACTATGGCTACACCTTC. This translates into CASSKKHWDNYGYTF.